What follows are 8 T cell receptor beta chains derived from one specimen sequenced in a study of T-cell memory formation after mild COVID-19. TCRdb re-analysed the 5' RACE reads in MiXCR, keeping a single row per CDR3 protein. The sample carries around 200,000 distinct CDR3 sequences, 7.5% to 10% recorded once. The sample was PBMCs or a T cell subset sorted from them (not recorded which). These receptors were taken from a man aged 18 to 35 who had mild COVID-19 (a few samples of this study predate the infection). Cell type and time point are not known.

This chain joins TRBV7-2 and TRBJ2-2; D remains ambiguous. The germline V and J ends were trimmed by 1 base and 7 bases, with 19 bases remaining between them. Looked up from germline, CDR1 is SGHTA and CDR2 is FQGNSA. The CDR3 extends over 17 amino acids. Here the CDR3 DNA reads TGTGCCAGCAGCTTAGTGTCGGCAGGAAGGTCCATCGGGGAGCTGTTTTTT. Protein sequence: CASSLVSAGRSIGELFF.

The rearrangement joins TRBV5-4 to TRBJ2-1, with 7 bases aligning to TRBD1. The J segment lost 7 bases and the V segment lost 9 bases, leaving 4 bases of the junction unmatched. CDR1 SGHNT and CDR2 YYREEE come from the germline V gene (reference sequence). The CDR3 is made up of 11 amino acids. CDR3 coding DNA: TGTGCCATCGTACAGGGGAATGAGCAGTTCTTC. Residues: CAIVQGNEQFF.

The V gene is TRBV10-3, the J gene TRBJ1-5; 12 nucleotides line up with TRBD1. Germline CDR1 ENHRY, CDR2 SYGVKD. After removal of 8 bases from V and 7 bases from J, the junction contained 3 bases not matched to a gene. The CDR3 loop spans 13 amino acids. CDR3 sequence: CAIGTGGRQPQHF. CDR3 DNA sequence: TGTGCCATCGGGACAGGGGGCCGGCAGCCCCAGCATTTT.

This chain uses TRBV20-1 with TRBJ2-3; D remains ambiguous. The CDR3 has 12 residues. Trimming cost V 6 bases and J 2 bases, with 9 bases left between them. From germline, CDR1 is DFQATT and CDR2 SNEGSKA (reference sequence). CDR3 protein: CSAGILTDTQYF. The CDR3, as DNA: TGCAGTGCGGGGATTCTCACAGATACGCAGTATTTT.

This sequence joins TRBV7-9 and TRBJ1-2; 10 nucleotides agree with TRBD1. The germline V gene has CDR1 SEHNR and CDR2 FQNEAQ (reference sequence). V was clipped by 7 bases and J by 6 bases; unmatched bases: 11. CDR3 length: 15 amino acids. The CDR3 spells CASTLRGDRGDGYTF. The CDR3 bases are TGTGCCAGCACCCTTCGAGGGGACAGGGGCGATGGCTACACCTTC.

This clonotype was found many times. This sequence joins TRBV29-1 and TRBJ2-3, with D hard to call. The length of the CDR3 is 14 residues. V was trimmed by 0 bases and J by 3 bases, leaving 10 bases between them. CDR1 is SQVTM and CDR2 is ANQGSEA in the germline V gene. The CDR3: CSVEDSKRTDTQYF. CDR3 bases: TGCAGCGTTGAAGATTCGAAAAGAACAGATACGCAGTATTTT.

This clonotype was seen more than once but under ten times. This rearrangement joins TRBV6-5 to TRBJ2-1, with 12 bases identical to TRBD2. V lost 6 bases and J lost 6; bases outside the gene matches: 3. The CDR3 is 14 amino acids. From germline, CDR1 is MNHEY and CDR2 SVGAGI. CDR3 bases: TGTGCCAGCAGGACTAGCGGGGGCCTCAATGAGCAGTTCTTC. Protein product: CASRTSGGLNEQFF.

The chain employs TRBV7-2 and TRBJ2-7; TRBD1 agrees at 10 bases. The germline V gene encodes CDR1 SGHTA and CDR2 FQGNSA. CDR3 length: 14 amino acids. V lost 5 bases to trimming and J lost 5 bases; unmatched junction nucleotides: 6. As DNA, the CDR3 is TGTGCCAGCAGCCCAGACAGGGGGCGCGACGAGCAGTACTTC. It specifies CASSPDRGRDEQYF.